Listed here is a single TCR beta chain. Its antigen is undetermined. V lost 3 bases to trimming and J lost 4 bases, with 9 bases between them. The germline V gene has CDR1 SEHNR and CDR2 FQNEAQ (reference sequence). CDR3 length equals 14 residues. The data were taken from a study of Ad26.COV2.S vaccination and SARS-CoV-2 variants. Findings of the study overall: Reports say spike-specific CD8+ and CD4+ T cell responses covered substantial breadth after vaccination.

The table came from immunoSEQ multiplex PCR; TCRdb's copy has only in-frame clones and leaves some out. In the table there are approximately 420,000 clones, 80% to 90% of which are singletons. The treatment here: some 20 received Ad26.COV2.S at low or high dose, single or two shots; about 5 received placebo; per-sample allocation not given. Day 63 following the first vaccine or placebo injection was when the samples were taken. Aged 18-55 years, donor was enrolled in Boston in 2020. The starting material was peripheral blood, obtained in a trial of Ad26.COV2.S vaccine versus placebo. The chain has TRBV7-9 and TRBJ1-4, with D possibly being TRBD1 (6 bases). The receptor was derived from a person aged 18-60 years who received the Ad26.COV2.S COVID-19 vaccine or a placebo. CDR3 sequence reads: CASSLDSVNEKLFF. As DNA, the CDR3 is TGTGCCAGCAGCTTGGACAGTGTTAATGAAAAACTGTTTTTT.